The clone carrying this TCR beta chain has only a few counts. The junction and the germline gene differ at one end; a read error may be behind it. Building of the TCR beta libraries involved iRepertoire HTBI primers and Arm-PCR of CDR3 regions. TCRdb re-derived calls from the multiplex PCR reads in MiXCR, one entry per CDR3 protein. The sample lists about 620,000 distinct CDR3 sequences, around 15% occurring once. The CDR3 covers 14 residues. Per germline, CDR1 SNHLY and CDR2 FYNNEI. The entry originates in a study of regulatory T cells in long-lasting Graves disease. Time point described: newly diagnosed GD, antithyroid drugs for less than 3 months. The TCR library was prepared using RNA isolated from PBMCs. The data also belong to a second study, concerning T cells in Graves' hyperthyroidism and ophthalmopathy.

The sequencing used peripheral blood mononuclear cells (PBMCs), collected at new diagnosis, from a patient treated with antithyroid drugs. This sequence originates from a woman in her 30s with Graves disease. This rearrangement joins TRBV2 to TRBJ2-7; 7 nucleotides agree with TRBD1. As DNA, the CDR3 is TGTGCCAGCAGGGAAGACAGGGTGTCCTACGAGCAGTACTTC. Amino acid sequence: CASREDRVSYEQYF.